This paragraph covers one TCR beta chain sequence. Its antigen is currently unknown. The sample comes from a study of molecular identifiers for immune sequencing clone quantification. Overall study: Four of five splits of RNA from about 20,000 or 100,000 naive CD8 cells were sequenced in replicates.

The study's findings and limits: Beyond 20 RNA copies, clones held over 99% of effector molecules, compared with under 1% in naive cells. Among 850,000 to 1,000,000 naive cells, spiked Jurkat TCR RNA from a single cell was reportedly detectable.

The V gene end was trimmed by 4 bases and the J gene end by 0 bases; junction bases not matched to a gene: 7. CDR3 length: 16 residues. Germline CDR1 LGHDT, CDR2 YNNKEL (reference sequence). Sorting selected naive CD8 T cells with a CD8+CD4-CCR7+CD45RA+ phenotype. TCRdb re-called the PCR reads through MiXCR, storing one row per CDR3 protein. The sample contains approximately 670,000 distinct CDR3 sequences, just under 20% of which appear only once. The sequence was collected from a human donor in good health. Some libraries in this study had Jurkat cell RNA spiked in. Material for sequencing was naive CD8+ T cells from blood, with Jurkat cell RNA spiked in. Subset in this sample: FACS-sorted CD8+CD4-CCR7+CD45RA+ naive T cells. The rearrangement joins TRBV3-1 to TRBJ2-3; 7 bases map to TRBD2. CDR3 DNA sequence: TGTGCCAGCAGCCCTACTTGGGGGGGGAGCACAGATACGCAGTATTTT. It codes for CASSPTWGGSTDTQYF.